This T cell receptor (beta chain) was identified during a study of shared clonotypes between healthy human individuals. Findings of the study overall: Generally, naive subsets (rather than memory subsets) showed larger estimated richness.

From germline, CDR1 is SGHKS and CDR2 YYEKEE (reference sequence). This CDR3 is 16 amino acids long. V was clipped by 1 base and J by 5 bases, with 13 bases between them. About this clone: Antigen unknown.

Genomic DNA of every subset was divided equally among multiple immunoSEQ plates. Sequenced by immunoSEQ multiplex PCR; TCRdb stores in-frame clones only, minus some. The sample records approximately 2.5 million clones, about 92% being singletons. The sequence was collected from a man aged 18 to 30 in good health. Material for sequencing was naive CD4+ T cells sorted from blood. Subset denoted: CD45RA+ positively selected. The V and J genes are TRBV5-5 and TRBJ1-6; perhaps TRBD1 as D (5 bases). CDR3 sequence reads: CASSLSPRGDNSPLHF. The DNA for the CDR3 is TGTGCCAGCAGCTTGAGCCCAAGGGGAGATAATTCACCCCTCCACTTT.